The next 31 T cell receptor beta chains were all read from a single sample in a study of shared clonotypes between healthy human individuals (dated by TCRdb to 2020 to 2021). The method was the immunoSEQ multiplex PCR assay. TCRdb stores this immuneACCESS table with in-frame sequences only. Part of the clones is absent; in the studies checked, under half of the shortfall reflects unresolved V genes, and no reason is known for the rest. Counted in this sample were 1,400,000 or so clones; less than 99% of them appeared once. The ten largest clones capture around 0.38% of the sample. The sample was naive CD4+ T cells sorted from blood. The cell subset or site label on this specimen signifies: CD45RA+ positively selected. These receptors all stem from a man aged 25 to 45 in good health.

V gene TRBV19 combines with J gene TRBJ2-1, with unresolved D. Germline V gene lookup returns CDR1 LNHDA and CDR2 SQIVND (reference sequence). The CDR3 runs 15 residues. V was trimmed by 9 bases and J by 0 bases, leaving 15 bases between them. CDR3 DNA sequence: TGTGCCAGCACTTCCCGATCTCCCTCCTACAATGAGCAGTTCTTC. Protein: CASTSRSPSYNEQFF.

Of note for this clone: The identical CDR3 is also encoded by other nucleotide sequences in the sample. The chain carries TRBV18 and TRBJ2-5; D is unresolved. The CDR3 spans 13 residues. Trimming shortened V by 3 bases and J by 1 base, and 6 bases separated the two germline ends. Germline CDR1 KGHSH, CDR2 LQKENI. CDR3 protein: CASSPGSQETQYF. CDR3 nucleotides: TGTGCCAGCTCACCCGGCAGCCAAGAGACCCAGTACTTC. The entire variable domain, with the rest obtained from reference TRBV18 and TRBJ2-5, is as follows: NAGVMQNPRHLVRRRGQEARLRCSPMKGHSHVYWYRQLPEEGLKFMVYLQKENIIDESGMPKERFSAEFPKEGPSILRIQQVVRGDSAAYFCASSPGSQETQYFGPGTRLLVL.

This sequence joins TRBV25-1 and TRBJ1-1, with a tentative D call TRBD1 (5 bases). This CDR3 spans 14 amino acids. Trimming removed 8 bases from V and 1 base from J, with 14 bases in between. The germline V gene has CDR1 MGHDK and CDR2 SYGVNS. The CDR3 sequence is CASVGLTANTEAFF. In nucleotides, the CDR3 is TGTGCCAGCGTTGGGCTGACAGCGAACACTGAAGCTTTCTTT.

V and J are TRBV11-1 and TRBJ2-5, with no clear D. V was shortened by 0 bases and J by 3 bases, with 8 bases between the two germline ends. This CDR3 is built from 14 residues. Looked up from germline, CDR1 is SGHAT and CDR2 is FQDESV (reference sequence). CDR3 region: CASSLATVEETQYF. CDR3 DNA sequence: TGTGCCAGCAGCTTAGCAACAGTAGAAGAGACCCAGTACTTC. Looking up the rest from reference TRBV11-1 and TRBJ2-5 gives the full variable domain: EAEVAQSPRYKITEKSQAVAFWCDPISGHATLYWYRQILGQGPELLVQFQDESVVDDSQLPKDRFSAERLKGVDSTLKIQPAELGDSAMYLCASSLATVEETQYFGPGTRLLVL.

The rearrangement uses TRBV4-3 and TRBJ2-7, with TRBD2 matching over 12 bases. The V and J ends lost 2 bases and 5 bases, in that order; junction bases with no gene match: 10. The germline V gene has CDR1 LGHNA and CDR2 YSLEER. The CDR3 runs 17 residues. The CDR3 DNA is TGCGCCAGCAGCCAATACCCCGGACTAGCGGGATTCAACGAGCAGTACTTC. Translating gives CASSQYPGLAGFNEQYF.

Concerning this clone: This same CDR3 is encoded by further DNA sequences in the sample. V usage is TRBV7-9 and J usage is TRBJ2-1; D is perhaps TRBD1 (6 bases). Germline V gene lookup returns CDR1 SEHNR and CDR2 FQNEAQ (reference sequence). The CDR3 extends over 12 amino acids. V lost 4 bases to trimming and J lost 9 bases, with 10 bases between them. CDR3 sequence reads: CASSSRGTEQFF. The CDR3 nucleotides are TGTGCCAGCAGCTCCAGGGGTACTGAGCAGTTCTTC.

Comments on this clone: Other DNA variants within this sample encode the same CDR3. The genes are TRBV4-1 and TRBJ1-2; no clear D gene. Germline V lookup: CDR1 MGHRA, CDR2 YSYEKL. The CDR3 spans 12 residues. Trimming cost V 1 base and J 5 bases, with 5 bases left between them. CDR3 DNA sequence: TGCGCCAGCAGCCAAGTCGGATATGGCTACACCTTC. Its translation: CASSQVGYGYTF.

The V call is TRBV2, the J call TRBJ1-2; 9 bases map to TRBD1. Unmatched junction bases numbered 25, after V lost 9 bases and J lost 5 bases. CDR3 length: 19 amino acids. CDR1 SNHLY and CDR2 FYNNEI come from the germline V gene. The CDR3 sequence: CARKGEMVRTGDFWYGYTF. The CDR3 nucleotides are TGTGCCAGAAAGGGAGAGATGGTCCGGACAGGGGATTTTTGGTATGGCTACACCTTC. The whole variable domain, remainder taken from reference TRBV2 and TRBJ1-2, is EPEVTQTPSHQVTQMGQEVILRCVPISNHLYFYWYRQILGQKVEFLVSFYNNEISEKSEIFDDQFSVERPDGSNFTLKIRSTKLEDSAMYFCARKGEMVRTGDFWYGYTFGSGTRLTVV.

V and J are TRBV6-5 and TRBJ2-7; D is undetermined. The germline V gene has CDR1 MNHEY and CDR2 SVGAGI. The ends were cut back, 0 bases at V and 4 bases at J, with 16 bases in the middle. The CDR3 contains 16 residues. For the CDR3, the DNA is TGTGCCAGCAGTTACTCAACACGGATTGTAGAGTACGAGCAGTACTTC. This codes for CASSYSTRIVEYEQYF.

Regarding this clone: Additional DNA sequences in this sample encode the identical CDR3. The CDR3 loop is CASSLGDRADTQYF. The CDR3 DNA is TGCGCCAGCAGCTTGGGGGACAGGGCAGATACGCAGTATTTT. The chain has TRBV5-1 and TRBJ2-3; 9 nucleotides align to TRBD1. CDR3 size: 14 residues. Germline lookup yields CDR1 SGHRS and CDR2 YFSETQ. V shed 0 bases, J shed 4 bases, and the junction held 0 bases outside the gene matches.

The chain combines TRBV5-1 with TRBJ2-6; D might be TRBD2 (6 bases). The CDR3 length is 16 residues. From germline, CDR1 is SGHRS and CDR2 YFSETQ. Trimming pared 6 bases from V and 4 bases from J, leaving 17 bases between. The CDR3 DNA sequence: TGCGCCAGCAATCGCGGAGGGCCTGGGGGGGCCAACGTCCTGACTTTC. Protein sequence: CASNRGGPGGANVLTF. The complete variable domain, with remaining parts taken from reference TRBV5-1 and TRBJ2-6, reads KAGVTQTPRYLIKTRGQQVTLSCSPISGHRSVSWYQQTPGQGLQFLFEYFSETQRNKGNFPGRFSGRQFSNSRSEMNVSTLELGDSALYLCASNRGGPGGANVLTFGAGSRLTVL.

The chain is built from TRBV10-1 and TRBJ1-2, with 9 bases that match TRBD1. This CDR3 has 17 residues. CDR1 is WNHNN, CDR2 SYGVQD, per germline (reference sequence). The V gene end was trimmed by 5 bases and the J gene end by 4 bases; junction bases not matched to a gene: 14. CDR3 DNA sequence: TGCGCCAGCAGTCCCGGGACAGGGTCCACACGCGGCTATGGCTACACCTTC. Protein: CASSPGTGSTRGYGYTF.

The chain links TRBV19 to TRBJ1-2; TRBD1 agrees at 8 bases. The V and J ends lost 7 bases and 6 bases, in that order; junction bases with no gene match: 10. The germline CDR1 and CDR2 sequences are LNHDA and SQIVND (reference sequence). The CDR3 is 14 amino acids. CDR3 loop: CASTSTGGVDGYTF. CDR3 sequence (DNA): TGTGCCAGTACCAGCACAGGGGGGGTGGATGGCTACACCTTC.

The chain's CDR3 is CASSLFGPNNEQFF. The DNA of the CDR3 is TGTGCCAGCAGCCTCTTCGGACCAAACAATGAGCAGTTCTTC. The rearrangement uses TRBV5-4 and TRBJ2-1; D uncertain. Germline-derived CDR1 and CDR2 are SGHNT and YYREEE (reference sequence). Trimming took off 4 bases at V and 5 bases at J, with 13 bases between the two ends. The CDR3 is made up of 14 amino acids.

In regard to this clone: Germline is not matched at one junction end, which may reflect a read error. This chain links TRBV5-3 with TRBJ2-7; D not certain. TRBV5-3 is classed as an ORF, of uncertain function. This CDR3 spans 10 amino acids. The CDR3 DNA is TGTGCCAGCAGCTTAAGCGAGCAGTACTTC. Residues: CASSLSEQYF.

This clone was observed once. Here the CDR3 DNA reads TGCGCCAGCAGCCAAGATAAACTAGCGGGGGAGCAGTACTTC. This gives the protein CASSQDKLAGEQYF. This sequence joins TRBV4-1 and TRBJ2-7; TRBD2 agrees at 10 bases. The CDR3 loop spans 14 amino acids. The ends lost 0 bases at V and 7 bases at J; junction bases unmatched: 3. Germline assignment: CDR1 MGHRA and CDR2 YSYEKL.

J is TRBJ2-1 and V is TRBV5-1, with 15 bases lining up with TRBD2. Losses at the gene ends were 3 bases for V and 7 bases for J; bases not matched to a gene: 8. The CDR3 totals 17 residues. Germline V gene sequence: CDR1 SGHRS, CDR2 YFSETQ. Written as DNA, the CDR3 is TGCGCCAGCAGCTATGGGACTAGCGGGAGGTCTGGTAATGAGCAGTTCTTC. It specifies CASSYGTSGRSGNEQFF.

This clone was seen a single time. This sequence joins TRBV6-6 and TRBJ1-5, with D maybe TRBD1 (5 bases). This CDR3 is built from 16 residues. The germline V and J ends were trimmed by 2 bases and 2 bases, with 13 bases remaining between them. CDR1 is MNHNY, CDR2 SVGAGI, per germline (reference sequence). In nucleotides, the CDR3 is TGTGCCAGCAGTTACCCCCAGCAGGGAGGCAATCAGCCCCAGCATTTT. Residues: CASSYPQQGGNQPQHF.

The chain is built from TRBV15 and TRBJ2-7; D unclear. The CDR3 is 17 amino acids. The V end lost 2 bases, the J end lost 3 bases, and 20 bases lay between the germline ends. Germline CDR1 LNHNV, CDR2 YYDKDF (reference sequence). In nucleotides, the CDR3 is TGTGCCACCAGCAGACTCGGACGGCCTAACAGACACTACGAGCAGTACTTC. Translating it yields CATSRLGRPNRHYEQYF.

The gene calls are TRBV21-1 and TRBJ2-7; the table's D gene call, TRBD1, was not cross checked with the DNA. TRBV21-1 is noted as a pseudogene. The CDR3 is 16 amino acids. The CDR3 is CASSKAAGQGPHEQYF. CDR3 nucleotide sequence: TGTGCCAGCAGCAAAGCGGCGGGACAGGGTCCCCACGAGCAGTACTTC.

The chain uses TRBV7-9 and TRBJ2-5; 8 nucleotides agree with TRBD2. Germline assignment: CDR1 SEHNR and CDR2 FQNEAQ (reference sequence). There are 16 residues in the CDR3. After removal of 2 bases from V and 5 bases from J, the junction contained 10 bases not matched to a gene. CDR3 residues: CASSLQTGGPRETQYF. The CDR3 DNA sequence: TGTGCCAGCAGCTTACAAACGGGAGGGCCTAGGGAGACCCAGTACTTC.

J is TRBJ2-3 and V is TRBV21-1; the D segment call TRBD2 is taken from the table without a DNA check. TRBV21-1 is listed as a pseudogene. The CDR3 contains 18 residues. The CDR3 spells CASSKSGSASGSTDTQYF. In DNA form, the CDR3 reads TGTGCCAGCAGCAAATCGGGTTCGGCTAGCGGGAGCACAGATACGCAGTATTTT.

CDR3 loop: CASSPETYEQYF. Here the CDR3 DNA reads TGTGCCAGCTCACCGGAAACCTACGAGCAGTACTTC. The chain is built from TRBV18 and TRBJ2-7; D remains ambiguous. The germline V gene encodes CDR1 KGHSH and CDR2 LQKENI. Trimming took off 3 bases at V and 2 bases at J, with 5 bases between the two ends. This CDR3 is 12 amino acids long.

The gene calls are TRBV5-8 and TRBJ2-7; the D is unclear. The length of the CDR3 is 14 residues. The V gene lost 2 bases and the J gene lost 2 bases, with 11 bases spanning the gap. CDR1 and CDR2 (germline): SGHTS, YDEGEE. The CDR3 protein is CASSFWGSTYEQYF. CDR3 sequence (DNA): TGTGCCAGCAGCTTTTGGGGATCCACCTACGAGCAGTACTTC.

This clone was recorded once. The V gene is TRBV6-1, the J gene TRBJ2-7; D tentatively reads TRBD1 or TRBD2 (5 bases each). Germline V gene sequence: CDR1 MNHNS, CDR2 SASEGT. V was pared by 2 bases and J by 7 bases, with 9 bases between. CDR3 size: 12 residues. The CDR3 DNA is TGTGCCAGCAGTGAATTCGGGGCAGAGCAGTACTTC. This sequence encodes CASSEFGAEQYF.

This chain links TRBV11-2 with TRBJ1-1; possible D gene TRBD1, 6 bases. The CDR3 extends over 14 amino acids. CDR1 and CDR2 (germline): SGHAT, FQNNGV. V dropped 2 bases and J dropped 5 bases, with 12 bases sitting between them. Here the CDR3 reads CASSLNRVGTEAFF. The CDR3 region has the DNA TGTGCCAGCAGCTTAAACAGGGTGGGGACTGAAGCTTTCTTT.

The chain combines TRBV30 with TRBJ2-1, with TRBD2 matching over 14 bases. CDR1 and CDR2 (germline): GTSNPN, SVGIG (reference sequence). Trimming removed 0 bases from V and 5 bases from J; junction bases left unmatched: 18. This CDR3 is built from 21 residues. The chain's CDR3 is CAWSVQGLAGEEWVVNNEQFF. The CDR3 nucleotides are TGTGCCTGGAGTGTACAGGGACTAGCGGGAGAGGAGTGGGTCGTGAACAATGAGCAGTTCTTC.

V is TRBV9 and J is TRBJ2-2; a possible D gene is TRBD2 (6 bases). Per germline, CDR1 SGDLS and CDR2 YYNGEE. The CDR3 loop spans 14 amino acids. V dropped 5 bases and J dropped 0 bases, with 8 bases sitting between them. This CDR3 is CASRREANTGELFF. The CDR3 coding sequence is TGTGCCAGCAGGCGGGAAGCGAACACCGGGGAGCTGTTTTTT.

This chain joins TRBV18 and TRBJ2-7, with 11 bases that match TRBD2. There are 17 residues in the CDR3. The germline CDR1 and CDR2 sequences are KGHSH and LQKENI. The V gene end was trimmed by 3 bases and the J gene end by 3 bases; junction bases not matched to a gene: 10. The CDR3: CASSPNTMTSGVYEQYF. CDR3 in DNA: TGTGCCAGCTCACCGAACACCATGACTAGCGGGGTCTACGAGCAGTACTTC. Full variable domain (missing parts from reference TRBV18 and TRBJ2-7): NAGVMQNPRHLVRRRGQEARLRCSPMKGHSHVYWYRQLPEEGLKFMVYLQKENIIDESGMPKERFSAEFPKEGPSILRIQQVVRGDSAAYFCASSPNTMTSGVYEQYFGPGTRLTVT.

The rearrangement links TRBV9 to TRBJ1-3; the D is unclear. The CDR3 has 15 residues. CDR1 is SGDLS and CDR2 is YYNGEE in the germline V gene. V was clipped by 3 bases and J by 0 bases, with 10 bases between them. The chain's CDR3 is CASSGQASSGNTIYF. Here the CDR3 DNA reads TGTGCCAGCAGCGGTCAGGCGAGCTCTGGAAACACCATATATTTT.

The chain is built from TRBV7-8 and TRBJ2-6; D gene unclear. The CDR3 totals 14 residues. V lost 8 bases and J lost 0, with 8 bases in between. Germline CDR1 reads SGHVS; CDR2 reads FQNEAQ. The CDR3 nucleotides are TGTGCCAGCGAGGATAGCTCTGGGGCCAACGTCCTGACTTTC. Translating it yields CASEDSSGANVLTF.